This paragraph reports one T cell receptor beta chain. Its antigen remains unidentified. Clones were read by immunoSEQ multiplex PCR, and TCRdb kept only the in-frame ones, dropping some. Among some 150,000 clones listed, around 92% were seen once. The data are from a study of T cell responses to AZD1222 COVID-19 vaccine. Findings and limits, study-wide: Sampling captured repertoires only after the peak T cell response. Spike-wide coverage was observed for vaccine-associated CD4 TCRs, with dominant responses at 160-218 and 743-854. Spike-specific TCR breadth and depth rose after two AZD1222 doses.

The CDR3 loop spans 16 amino acids. The V segment lost 3 bases and the J segment 3 bases; nucleotides outside the gene matches: 9. Germline CDR1 and CDR2: MDHEN and SYDVKM. The origin of this receptor is an adult in good health. The starting material was peripheral blood, obtained on day 0 of MenACWY control vaccination. The chain joins TRBV28 to TRBJ1-1, with TRBD1 identical over 8 bases. The CDR3 nucleotides read TGTGCCAGCAGTTTTTTGACAGGGGCGTTGGACACTGAAGCTTTCTTT. Translation gives CASSFLTGALDTEAFF.